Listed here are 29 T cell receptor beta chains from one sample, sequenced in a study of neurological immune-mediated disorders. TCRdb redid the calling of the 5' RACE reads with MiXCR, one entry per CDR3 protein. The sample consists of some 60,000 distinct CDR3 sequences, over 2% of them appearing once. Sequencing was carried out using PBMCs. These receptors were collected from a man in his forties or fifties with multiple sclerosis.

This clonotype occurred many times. CDR3 sequence: CASSYSGGASTGELFF. The CDR3 DNA is TGTGCCAGCAGTTATAGCGGGGGGGCTTCCACCGGGGAGCTGTTTTTT. This chain connects TRBV7-3 to TRBJ2-2, with 11 bases fitting TRBD2. Germline CDR1 reads SGHTA; CDR2 reads FQGTGA. Trimming at V came to 6 bases and at J to 4 bases, leaving 7 bases not matched to a gene. The CDR3 has 16 residues.

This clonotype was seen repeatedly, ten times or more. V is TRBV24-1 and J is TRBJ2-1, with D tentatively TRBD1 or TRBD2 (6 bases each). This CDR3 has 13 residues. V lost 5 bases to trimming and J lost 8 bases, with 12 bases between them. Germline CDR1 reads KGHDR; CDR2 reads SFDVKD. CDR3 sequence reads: CATSVGGRDEQFF. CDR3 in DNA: TGTGCCACCAGTGTTGGGGGGCGGGATGAGCAGTTCTTC.

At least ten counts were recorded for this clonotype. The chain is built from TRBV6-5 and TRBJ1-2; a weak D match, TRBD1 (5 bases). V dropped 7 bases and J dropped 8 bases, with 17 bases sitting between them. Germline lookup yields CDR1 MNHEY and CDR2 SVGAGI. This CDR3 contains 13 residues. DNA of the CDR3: TGTGCCAGCATCTCGAGGGGTTTTGGGGGCTACACCTTC. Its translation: CASISRGFGGYTF.

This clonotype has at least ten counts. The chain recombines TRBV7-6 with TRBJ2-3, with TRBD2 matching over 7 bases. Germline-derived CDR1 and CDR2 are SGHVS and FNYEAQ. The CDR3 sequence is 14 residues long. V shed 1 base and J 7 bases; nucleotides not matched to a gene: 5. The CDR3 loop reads CASSLGQGGNTQYF. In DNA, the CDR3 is TGTGCCAGCAGCTTAGGGCAGGGAGGGAATACGCAGTATTTT.

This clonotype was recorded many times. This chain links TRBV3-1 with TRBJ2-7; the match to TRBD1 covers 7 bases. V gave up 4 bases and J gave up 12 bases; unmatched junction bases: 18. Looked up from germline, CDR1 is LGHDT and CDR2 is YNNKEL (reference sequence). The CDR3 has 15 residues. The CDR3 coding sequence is TGTGCCAGCAGCCCATACGGGACAGTGGTCGACCCAGGGTACTTC. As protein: CASSPYGTVVDPGYF.

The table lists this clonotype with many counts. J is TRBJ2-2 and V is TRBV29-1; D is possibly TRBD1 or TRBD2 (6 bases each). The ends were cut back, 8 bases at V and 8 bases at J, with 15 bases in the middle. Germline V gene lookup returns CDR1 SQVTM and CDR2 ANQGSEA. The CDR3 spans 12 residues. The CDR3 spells CSLEGGRGELFF. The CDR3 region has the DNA TGCAGCCTGGAGGGGGGCCGAGGGGAGCTGTTTTTT.

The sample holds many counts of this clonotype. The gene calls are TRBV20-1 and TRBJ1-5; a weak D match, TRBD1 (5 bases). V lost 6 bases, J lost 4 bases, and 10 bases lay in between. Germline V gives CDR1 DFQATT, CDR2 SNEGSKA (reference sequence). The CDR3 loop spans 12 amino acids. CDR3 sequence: CSASGGNQPQHF. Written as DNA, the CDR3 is TGCAGTGCCAGTGGGGGGAATCAGCCCCAGCATTTT.

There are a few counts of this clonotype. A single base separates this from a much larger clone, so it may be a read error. CDR3 nucleotides: TGTGCCAACAGCAGATCAGGGGTCGAAAAACTGTTTTTT. Translated, it gives CANSRSGVEKLFF. The genes are TRBV15 and TRBJ1-4; D possibly corresponds to TRBD1 (6 bases). This CDR3 is built from 13 residues. The V gene's germline CDR1 is LNHNV and CDR2 YYDKDF (reference sequence).

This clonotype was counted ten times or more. The CDR3 DNA reads TGTGCCAGCAGCCGGTACTGGGGCGAACGAGCTAATGAAAAACTGTTTTTT. Residues: CASSRYWGERANEKLFF. The rearrangement uses TRBV6-6 and TRBJ1-4; D may be TRBD1 (5 bases). CDR3 length: 17 amino acids. Trimming shortened V by 6 bases and J by 3 bases, and 20 bases separated the two germline ends. Germline V gives CDR1 MNHNY, CDR2 SVGAGI (reference sequence).

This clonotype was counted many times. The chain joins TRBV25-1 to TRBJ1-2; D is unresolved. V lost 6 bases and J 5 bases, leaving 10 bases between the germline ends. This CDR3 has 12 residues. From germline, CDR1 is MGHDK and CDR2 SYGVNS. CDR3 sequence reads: CASSGIGYGYTF. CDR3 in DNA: TGTGCCAGCAGCGGAATAGGGTATGGCTACACCTTC.

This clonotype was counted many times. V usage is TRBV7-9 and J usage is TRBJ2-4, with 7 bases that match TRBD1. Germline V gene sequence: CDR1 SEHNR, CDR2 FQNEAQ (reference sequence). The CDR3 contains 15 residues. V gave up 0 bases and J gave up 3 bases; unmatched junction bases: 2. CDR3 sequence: CASSLAGGVKNIQYF. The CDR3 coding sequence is TGTGCCAGCAGCTTAGCAGGGGGCGTCAAAAACATTCAGTACTTC. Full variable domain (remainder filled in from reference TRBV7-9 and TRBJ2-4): DTGVSQNPRHKITKRGQNVTFRCDPISEHNRLYWYRQTLGQGPEFLTYFQNEAQLEKSRLLSDRFSAERPKGSFSTLEIQRTEQGDSAMYLCASSLAGGVKNIQYFGAGTRLSVL.

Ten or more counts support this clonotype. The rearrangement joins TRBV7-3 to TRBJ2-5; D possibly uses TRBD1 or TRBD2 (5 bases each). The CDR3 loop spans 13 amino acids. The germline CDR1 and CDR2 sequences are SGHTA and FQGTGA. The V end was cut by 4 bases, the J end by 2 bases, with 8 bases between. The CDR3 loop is CASSSGRQETQYF. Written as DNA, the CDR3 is TGTGCCAGCAGCTCGGGACGACAAGAGACCCAGTACTTC.

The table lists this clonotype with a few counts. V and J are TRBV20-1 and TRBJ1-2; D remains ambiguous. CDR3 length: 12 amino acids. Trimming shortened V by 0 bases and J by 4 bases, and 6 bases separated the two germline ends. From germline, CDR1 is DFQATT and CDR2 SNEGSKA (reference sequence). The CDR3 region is CSARDFRYGYTF. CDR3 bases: TGCAGTGCTAGAGATTTCCGCTATGGCTACACCTTC.

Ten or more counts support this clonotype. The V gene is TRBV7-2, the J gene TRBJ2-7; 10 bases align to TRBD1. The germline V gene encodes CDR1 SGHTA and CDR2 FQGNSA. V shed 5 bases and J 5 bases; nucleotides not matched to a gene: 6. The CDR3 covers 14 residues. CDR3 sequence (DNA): TGTGCCAGCAGCACCCGACAGGGGGCGAACGAGCAGTACTTC. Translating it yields CASSTRQGANEQYF. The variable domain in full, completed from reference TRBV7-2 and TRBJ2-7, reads GAGVSQSPSNKVTEKGKDVELRCDPISGHTALYWYRQSLGQGLEFLIYFQGNSAPDKSGLPSDRFSAERTGGSVSTLTIQRTQQEDSAVYLCASSTRQGANEQYFGPGTRLTVT.

Here the CDR3 reads CASSRQGEGETQYF. As DNA, the CDR3 is TGTGCCAGCTCTCGACAGGGAGAGGGAGAGACCCAGTACTTC. The chain combines TRBV18 with TRBJ2-5; TRBD1 matches 7 bases. J gave up 4 bases and V 6 bases, and 8 bases lay outside the gene matches. The CDR3 spans 14 residues. Germline CDR1 reads KGHSH; CDR2 reads LQKENI.

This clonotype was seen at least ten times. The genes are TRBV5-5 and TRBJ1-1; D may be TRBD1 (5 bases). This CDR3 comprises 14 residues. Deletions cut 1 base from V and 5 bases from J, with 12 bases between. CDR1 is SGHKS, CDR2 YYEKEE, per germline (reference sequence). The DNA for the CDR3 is TGTGCCAGCAGCTTGTATCAGGGAGGTACTGAAGCTTTCTTT. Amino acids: CASSLYQGGTEAFF.

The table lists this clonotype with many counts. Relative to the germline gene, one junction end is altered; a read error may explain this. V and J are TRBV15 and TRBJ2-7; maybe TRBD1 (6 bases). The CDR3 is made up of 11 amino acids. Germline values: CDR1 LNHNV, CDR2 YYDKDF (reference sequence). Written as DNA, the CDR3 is TGTGCCACCAGCAGCCGGGACATCGTCCACTTC. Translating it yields CATSSRDIVHF.

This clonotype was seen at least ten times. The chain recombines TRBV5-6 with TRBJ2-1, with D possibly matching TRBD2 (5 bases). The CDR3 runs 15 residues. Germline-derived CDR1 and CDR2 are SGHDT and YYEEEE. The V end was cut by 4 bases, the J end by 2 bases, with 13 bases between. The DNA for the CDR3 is TGTGCCAGCAGCCCCGTGGGAGCTACCTACAATGAGCAGTTCTTC. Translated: CASSPVGATYNEQFF.

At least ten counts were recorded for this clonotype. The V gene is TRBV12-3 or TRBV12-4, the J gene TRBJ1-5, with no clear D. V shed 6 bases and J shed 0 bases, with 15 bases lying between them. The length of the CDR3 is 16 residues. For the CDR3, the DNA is TGTGCCAGCAGCTCTGACCGGGAGCCTAGCAATCAGCCCCAGCATTTT. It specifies CASSSDREPSNQPQHF.

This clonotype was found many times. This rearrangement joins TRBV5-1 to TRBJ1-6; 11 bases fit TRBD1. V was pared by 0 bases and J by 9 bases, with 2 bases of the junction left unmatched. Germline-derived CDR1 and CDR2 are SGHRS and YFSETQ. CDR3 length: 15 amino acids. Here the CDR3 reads CASSLDGTGGSPLHF. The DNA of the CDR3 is TGCGCCAGCAGCTTGGACGGGACAGGGGGTTCACCCCTCCACTTT. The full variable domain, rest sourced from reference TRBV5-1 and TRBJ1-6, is KAGVTQTPRYLIKTRGQQVTLSCSPISGHRSVSWYQQTPGQGLQFLFEYFSETQRNKGNFPGRFSGRQFSNSRSEMNVSTLELGDSALYLCASSLDGTGGSPLHFGNGTRLTVT.

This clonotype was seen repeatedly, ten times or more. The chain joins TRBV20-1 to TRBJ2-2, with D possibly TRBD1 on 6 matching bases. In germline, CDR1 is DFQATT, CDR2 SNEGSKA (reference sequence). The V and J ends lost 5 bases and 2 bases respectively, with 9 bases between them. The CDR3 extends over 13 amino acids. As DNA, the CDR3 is TGCAGTGCTTGGGACATCAACACCGGGGAGCTGTTTTTT. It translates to CSAWDINTGELFF.

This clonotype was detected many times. CDR3 residues: CASSPHRDGLEAFF. The CDR3 nucleotides are TGTGCCAGCAGTCCACACCGGGATGGGTTAGAAGCTTTCTTT. The V and J genes are TRBV12-3 or TRBV12-4 and TRBJ1-1; no firm D call. V lost 5 bases and J lost 8, with 18 bases in between. CDR3 length: 14 amino acids.

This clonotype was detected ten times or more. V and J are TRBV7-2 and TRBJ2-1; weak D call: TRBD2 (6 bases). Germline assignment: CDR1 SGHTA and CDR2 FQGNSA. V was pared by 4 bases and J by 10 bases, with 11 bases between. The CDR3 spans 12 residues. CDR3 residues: CASSSSTREQFF. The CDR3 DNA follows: TGTGCCAGCAGCTCCTCGACTAGGGAGCAGTTCTTC. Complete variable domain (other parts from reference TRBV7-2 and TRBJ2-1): GAGVSQSPSNKVTEKGKDVELRCDPISGHTALYWYRQSLGQGLEFLIYFQGNSAPDKSGLPSDRFSAERTGGSVSTLTIQRTQQEDSAVYLCASSSSTREQFFGPGTRLTVL.

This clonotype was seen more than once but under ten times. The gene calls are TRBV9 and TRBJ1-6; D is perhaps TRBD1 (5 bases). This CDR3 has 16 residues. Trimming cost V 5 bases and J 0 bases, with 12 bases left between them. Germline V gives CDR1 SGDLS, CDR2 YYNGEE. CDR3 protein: CASSEGGGSYNSPLHF. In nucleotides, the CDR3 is TGTGCCAGCAGTGAGGGTGGGGGCTCCTATAATTCACCCCTCCACTTT. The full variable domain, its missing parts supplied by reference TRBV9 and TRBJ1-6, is DSGVTQTPKHLITATGQRVTLRCSPRSGDLSVYWYQQSLDQGLQFLIQYYNGEERAKGNILERFSAQQFPDLHSELNLSSLELGDSALYFCASSEGGGSYNSPLHFGNGTRLTVT.

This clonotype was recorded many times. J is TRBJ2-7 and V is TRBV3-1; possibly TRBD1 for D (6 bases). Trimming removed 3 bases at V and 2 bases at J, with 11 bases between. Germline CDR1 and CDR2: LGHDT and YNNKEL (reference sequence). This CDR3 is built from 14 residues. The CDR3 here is CASSQGAIAYEQYF. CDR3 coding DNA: TGTGCCAGCAGCCAGGGGGCAATAGCCTACGAGCAGTACTTC.

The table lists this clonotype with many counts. Here the CDR3 DNA reads TGTGCCAGCAGCCGGACAGGTATCGACGAGCAGTACTTC. This gives the protein CASSRTGIDEQYF. This rearrangement joins TRBV5-8 to TRBJ2-7; 7 bases align to TRBD1. In germline, CDR1 is SGHTS, CDR2 YDEGEE. Losses at the gene ends were 4 bases for V and 5 bases for J; bases not matched to a gene: 6. This CDR3 comprises 13 residues. Variable domain in full (rest from reference TRBV5-8 and TRBJ2-7): EAGVTQSPTHLIKTRGQQATLRCSPISGHTSVYWYQQALGLGLQFLLWYDEGEERNRGNFPPRFSGRQFPNYSSELNVNALELEDSALYLCASSRTGIDEQYFGPGTRLTVT.

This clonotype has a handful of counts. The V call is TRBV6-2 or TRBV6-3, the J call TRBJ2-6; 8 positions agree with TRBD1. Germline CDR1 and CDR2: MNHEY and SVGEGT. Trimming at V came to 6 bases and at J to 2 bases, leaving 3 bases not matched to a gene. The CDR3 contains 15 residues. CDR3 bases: TGTGCCAGCAGCTCAGGGGGCGCTGGGGCCAACGTCCTGACTTTC. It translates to CASSSGGAGANVLTF.

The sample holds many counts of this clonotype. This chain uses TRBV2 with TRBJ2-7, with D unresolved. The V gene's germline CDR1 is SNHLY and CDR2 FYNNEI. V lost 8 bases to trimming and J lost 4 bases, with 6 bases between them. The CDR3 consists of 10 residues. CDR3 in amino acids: CASALYEQYF. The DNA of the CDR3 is TGTGCCAGCGCGCTGTACGAGCAGTACTTC.

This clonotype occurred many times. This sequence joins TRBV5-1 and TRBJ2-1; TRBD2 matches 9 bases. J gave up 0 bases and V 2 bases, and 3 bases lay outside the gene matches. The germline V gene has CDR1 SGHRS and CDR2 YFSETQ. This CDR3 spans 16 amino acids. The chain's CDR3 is CASSFAGGSSYNEQFF. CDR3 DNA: TGCGCCAGCAGCTTCGCGGGGGGGAGCTCCTACAATGAGCAGTTCTTC.